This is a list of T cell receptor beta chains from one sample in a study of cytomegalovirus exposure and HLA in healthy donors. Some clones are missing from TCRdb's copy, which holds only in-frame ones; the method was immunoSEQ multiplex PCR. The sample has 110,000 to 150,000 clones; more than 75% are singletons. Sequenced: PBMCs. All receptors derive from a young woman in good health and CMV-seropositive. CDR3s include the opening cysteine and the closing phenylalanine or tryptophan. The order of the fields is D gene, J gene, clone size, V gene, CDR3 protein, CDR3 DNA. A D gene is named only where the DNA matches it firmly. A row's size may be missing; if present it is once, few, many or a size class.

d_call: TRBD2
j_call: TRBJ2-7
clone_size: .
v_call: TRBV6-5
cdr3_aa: CASSYGIAGGLYEQYF
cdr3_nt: TGTGCCAGCAGTTACGGGATAGCGGGGGGCCTGTACGAGCAGTACTTC

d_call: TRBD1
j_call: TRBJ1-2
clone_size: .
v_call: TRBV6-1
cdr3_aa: CASIVGTGIDYGYTF
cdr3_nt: TGTGCCAGCATCGTAGGGACAGGGATAGACTATGGCTACACCTTC

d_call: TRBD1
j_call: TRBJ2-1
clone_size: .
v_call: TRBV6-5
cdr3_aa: CASSFGTGDNEQFF
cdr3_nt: TGTGCCAGCAGTTTTGGGACAGGGGACAATGAGCAGTTCTTC

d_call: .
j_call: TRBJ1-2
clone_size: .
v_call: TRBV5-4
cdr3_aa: CASSLTGINYGYTF
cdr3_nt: TGTGCCAGCAGCTTGACAGGGATTAACTATGGCTACACCTTC

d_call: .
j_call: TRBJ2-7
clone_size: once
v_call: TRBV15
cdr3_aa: CATSRGDIGAYEQYF
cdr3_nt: TGTGCCACCAGCAGGGGGGACATTGGGGCCTACGAGCAGTACTTC

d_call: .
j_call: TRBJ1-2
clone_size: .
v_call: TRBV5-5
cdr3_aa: CASSLDSNYGYTF
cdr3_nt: TGTGCCAGCAGCTTGGACAGCAACTATGGCTACACCTTC

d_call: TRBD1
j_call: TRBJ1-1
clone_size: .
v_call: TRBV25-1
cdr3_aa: CASSTRQGTEAFF
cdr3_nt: TGTGCCAGCAGTACACGACAGGGCACTGAAGCTTTCTTT

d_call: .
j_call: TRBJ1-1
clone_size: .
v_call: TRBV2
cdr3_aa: CASRGGRGNTEAFF
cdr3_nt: TGTGCCAGCAGAGGGGGTAGGGGGAACACTGAAGCTTTCTTT

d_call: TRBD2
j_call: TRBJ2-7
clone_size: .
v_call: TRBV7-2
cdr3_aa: CASSASGTTSSYEQYF
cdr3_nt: TGTGCCAGCAGCGCCTCCGGGACTACGAGCTCCTACGAGCAGTACTTC

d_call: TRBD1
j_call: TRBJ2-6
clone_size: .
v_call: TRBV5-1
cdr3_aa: CASSFHRGSGANVLTF
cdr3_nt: TGCGCCAGCAGCTTCCACAGGGGGTCTGGGGCCAACGTCCTGACTTTC

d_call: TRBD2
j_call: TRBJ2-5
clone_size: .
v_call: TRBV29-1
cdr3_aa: CSAGMVAGLETQYF
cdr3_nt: TGCAGCGCCGGAATGGTAGCGGGGCTAGAGACCCAGTACTTC

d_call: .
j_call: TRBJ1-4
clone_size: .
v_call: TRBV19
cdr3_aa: CASTPFGGGNEKLFF
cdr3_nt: TGTGCCAGTACCCCGTTCGGGGGGGGAAATGAAAAACTGTTTTTT

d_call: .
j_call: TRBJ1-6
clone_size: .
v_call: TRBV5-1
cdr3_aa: CASTREGGSPLHF
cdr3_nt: TGCGCCAGCACCCGGGAGGGGGGATCACCCCTCCACTTT

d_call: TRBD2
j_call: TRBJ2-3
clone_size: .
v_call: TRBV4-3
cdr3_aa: CASSPSGGRDTQYF
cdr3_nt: TGCGCCAGCAGCCCGAGCGGGGGGCGAGATACGCAGTATTTT

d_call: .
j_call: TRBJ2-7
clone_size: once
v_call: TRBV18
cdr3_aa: CASSLDRVYEQYF
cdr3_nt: TGTGCCAGCTCGCTGGACAGAGTCTACGAGCAGTACTTC

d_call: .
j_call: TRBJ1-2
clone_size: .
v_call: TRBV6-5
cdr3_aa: CASSEWRNGGYTF
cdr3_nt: TGTGCCAGCAGTGAATGGAGGAATGGCGGCTACACCTTC

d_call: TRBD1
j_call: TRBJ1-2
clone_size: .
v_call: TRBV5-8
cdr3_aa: CASSLLGQGHGYTF
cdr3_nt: TGTGCCAGCAGCTTGTTGGGACAGGGGCACGGCTACACCTTC

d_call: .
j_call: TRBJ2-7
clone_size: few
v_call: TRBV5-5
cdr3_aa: CASSLGQYSYEQYF
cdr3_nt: TGTGCCAGCAGCTTGGGCCAGTACTCCTACGAGCAGTACTTC

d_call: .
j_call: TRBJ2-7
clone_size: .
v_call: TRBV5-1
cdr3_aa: CASSTLGGQLTPYEQYF
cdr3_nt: TGCGCCAGCAGCACCCTGGGGGGACAGCTCACCCCCTACGAGCAGTACTTC

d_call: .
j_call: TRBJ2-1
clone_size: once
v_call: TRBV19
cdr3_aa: CASSKELYNEQFF
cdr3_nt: TGTGCCAGTAGTAAAGAACTGTACAATGAGCAGTTCTTC

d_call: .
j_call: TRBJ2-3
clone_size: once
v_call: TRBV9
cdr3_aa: CASSPHGGGTDTQYF
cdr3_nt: TGTGCCAGCAGCCCCCACGGCGGGGGCACAGATACGCAGTATTTT